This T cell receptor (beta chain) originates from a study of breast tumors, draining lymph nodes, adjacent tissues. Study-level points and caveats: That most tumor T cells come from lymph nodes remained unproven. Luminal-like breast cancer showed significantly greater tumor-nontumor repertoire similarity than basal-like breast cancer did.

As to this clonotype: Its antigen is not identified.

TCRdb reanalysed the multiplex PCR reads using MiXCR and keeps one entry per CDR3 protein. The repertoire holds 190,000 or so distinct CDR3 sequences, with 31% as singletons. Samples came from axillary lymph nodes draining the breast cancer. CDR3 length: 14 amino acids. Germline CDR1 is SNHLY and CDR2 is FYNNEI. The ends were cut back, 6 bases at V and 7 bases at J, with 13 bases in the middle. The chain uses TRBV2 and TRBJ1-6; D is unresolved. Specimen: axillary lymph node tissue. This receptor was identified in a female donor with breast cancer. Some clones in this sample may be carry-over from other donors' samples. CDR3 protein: CASRDPARNSPLHF. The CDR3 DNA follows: TGTGCCAGCAGAGATCCGGCTAGGAATTCACCCCTCCACTTT.